This entry features one T cell receptor (beta chain) sequence. Its target is unknown. The source of the sample is a study of cytomegalovirus exposure and HLA in healthy donors. Overall study context: Around 78 million unique TCR sequences came from HLA-typed donors in an early release. Overall study results and limits: It was reported that the classifier diagnosed cytomegalovirus status with high specificity and sensitivity in both the original and validation cohorts. The likely origin of a cluster of highly shared sequence variants was a sequencing artifact.

V was pared by 5 bases and J by 5 bases, with 5 bases of the junction left unmatched. The CDR3 spans 13 residues. Germline V gene sequence: CDR1 SGHDN, CDR2 FVKESK. 13 Jbeta primers and 60 Vbeta primers were used for the PCR. In the original workflow: A later analysis counted 80 million or so unique TCR beta chains, some 11 million shared. TCRdb's copy holds only in-frame clones and misses some; the assay was immunoSEQ multiplex PCR. The V and J calls and clone size were taken over from that table, and D and trimming were inferred from the DNA. The sample records about 130,000 clones, 60% to 75% being singletons.

The sample was PBMCs. The origin of this receptor is a man aged 25 to 40 in good health and CMV-seronegative. J is TRBJ1-1 and V is TRBV14, with 7 positions matching TRBD1. DNA for the CDR3: TGTGCCAGCAGCTTCCCAGGGGGGACTGAAGCTTTCTTT. As protein: CASSFPGGTEAFF.